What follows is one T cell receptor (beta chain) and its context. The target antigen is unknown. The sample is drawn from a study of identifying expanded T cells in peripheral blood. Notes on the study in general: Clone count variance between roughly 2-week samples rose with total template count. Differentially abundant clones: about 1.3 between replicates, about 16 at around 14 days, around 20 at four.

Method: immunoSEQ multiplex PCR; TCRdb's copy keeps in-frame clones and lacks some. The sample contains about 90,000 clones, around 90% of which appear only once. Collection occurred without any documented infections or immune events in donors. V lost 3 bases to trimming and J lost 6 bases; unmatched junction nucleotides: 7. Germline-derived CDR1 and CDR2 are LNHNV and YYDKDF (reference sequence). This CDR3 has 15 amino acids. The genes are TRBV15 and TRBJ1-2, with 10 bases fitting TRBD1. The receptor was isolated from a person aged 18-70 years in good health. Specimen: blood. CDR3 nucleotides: TGTGCCACCAGCAGGACAGGGGGCCTACTCGATGGCTACACCTTC. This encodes CATSRTGGLLDGYTF.